This T cell receptor beta chain was captured by sequencing in a study of OX40 agonist ivuxolimab in advanced cancers. Sequenced by immunoSEQ multiplex PCR; TCRdb stores in-frame clones only, minus some. Of roughly 61,000 clones in the sample, around nine tenths were seen once. The germline CDR1 and CDR2 sequences are SEHNR and FQNEAQ (reference sequence). The length of the CDR3 is 14 residues. V was cut by 3 bases and J by 0 bases, with 8 bases left in between. The clonotype was recovered from an adult with an advanced solid tumor such as melanoma, head and neck, liver or kidney cancer. Sequences were derived from CD4+ or CD8+ T cells sorted from blood, sampled in a trial of the OX40 agonist ivuxolimab. This sequence joins TRBV7-9 and TRBJ1-1; no firm D call. In DNA, the CDR3 is TGTGCCAGCAGCTTCAAGCCTGTGAACACTGAAGCTTTCTTT. Translating it yields CASSFKPVNTEAFF.